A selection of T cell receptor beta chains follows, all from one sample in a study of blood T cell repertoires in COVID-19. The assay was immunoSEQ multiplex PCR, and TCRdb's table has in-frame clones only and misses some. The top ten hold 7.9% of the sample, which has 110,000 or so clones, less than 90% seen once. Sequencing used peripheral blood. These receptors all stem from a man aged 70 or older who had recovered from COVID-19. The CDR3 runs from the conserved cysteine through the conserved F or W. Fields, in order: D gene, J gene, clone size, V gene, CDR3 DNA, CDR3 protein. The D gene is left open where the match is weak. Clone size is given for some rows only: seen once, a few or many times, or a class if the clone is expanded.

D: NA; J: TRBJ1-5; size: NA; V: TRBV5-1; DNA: TGCGCCAGCAGCTTGGGAACAGGCTTCAATCAGCCCCAGCATTTT; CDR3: CASSLGTGFNQPQHF
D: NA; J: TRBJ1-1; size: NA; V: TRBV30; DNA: TGTGCCTGGAGTGTACTGGGGGGAGGCGAGAACACTGAAGCTTTCTTT; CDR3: CAWSVLGGGENTEAFF
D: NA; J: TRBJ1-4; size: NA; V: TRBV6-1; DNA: TGTGCCAGCAGTGACCAAGAAAAACTGTTTTTT; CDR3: CASSDQEKLFF
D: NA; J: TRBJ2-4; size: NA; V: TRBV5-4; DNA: TGTGCCAGCAGCGGCGGCCTGCTAGCCAAAAACATTCAGTACTTC; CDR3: CASSGGLLAKNIQYF
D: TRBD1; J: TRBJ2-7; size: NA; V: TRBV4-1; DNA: TGCGCCAGCAGCCAAGTCGTCAGGGGGTCTGAAGAGCAGTACTTC; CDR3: CASSQVVRGSEEQYF
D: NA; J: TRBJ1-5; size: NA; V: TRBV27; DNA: TGTGCCAGCAGTTCAACAGCTTTGGGCAATCAGCCCCAGCATTTT; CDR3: CASSSTALGNQPQHF
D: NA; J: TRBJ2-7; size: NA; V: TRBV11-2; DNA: TGTGCCAGCAGCTCCAGAAAAACCCCCCCCGTTTACGAGCAGTACTTC; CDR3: CASSSRKTPPVYEQYF
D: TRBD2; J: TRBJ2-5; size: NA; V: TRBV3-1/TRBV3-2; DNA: TGTGCCAGCAGCCAAGATAGGTTTCATCGACTAGCGGGGGATCAAGAGACCCAGTACTTC; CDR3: CASSQDRFHRLAGDQETQYF
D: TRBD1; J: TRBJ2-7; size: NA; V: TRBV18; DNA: TGTGCCAGCTCACCACGGGTGACAGGGGGAATCTACGAGCAGTACTTC; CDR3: CASSPRVTGGIYEQYF
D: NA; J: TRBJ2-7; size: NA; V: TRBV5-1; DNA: TGCGCCAGCAGCGTCCCTAGGGGCGAGCAGTACTTC; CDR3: CASSVPRGEQYF
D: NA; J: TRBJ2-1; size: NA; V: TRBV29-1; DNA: TGCAGCGCCCATGGGCAGGAGGTGATCGATGAGCAGTTCTTC; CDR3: CSAHGQEVIDEQFF
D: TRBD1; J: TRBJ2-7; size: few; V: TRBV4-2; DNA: TGTGCCAGCAGCCAAGATCCAACAGGGGGCTACGAGCAGTACTTC; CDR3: CASSQDPTGGYEQYF
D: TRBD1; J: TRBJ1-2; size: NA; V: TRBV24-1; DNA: TGTGCCACCAGTGATACCGGGACAGGGTATGGCTACACCTTC; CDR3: CATSDTGTGYGYTF
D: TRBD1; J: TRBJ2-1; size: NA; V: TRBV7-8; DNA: TGTGCCAGCAGCCGAGATGGGACAGGGAATTACAATGAGCAGTTCTTC; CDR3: CASSRDGTGNYNEQFF
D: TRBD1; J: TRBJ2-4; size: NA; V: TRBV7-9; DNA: TGTGCCAGCAGCCAGCCGGGACAGGGTAAAAACATTCAGTACTTC; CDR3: CASSQPGQGKNIQYF
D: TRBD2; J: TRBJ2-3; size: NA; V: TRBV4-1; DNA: TGCGCCAGCAGGTCCGGACTAGCGGGGCGGGATACGCAGTATTTT; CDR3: CASRSGLAGRDTQYF
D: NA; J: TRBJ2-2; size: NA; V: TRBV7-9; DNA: TGTGCCAGCAGCGAGGTCACCGGGGAGCTGTTTTTT; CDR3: CASSEVTGELFF
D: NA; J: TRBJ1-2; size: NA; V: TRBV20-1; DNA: TGCAGTGCTAGTCCTCAGGGTCCCGGGAGGGGCTACACCTTC; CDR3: CSASPQGPGRGYTF
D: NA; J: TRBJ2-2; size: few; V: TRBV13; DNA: TGTGCCAGCAGCTTTAGGGAGGCCGGGGAGCTGTTTTTT; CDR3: CASSFREAGELFF
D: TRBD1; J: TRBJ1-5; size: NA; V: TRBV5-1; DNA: TGCGCCAGCAGCTTGGTAGCAGGGGGACCAGATCTGCCCCAGCATTTT; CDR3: CASSLVAGGPDLPQHF
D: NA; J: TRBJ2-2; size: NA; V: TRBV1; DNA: TGCACCAGCAGCCCGGGACTAGCGGGGGGGTATAACACCGGGGAGCTGTTTTTT; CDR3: CTSSPGLAGGYNTGELFF
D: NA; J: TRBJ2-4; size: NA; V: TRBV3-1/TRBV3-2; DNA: TGTGCCAGCAGCCAAATAAGTCAGGCCAAAAACATTCAGTACTTC; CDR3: CASSQISQAKNIQYF
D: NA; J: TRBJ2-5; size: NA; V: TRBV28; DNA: TGTGCCAGCAGGACCGCTCTAGGGGGATGGGAGACCCAGTACTTC; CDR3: CASRTALGGWETQYF
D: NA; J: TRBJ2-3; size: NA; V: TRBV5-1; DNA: TGCGCCAGCAGCTTGACCCCCCCAGGGATTAGCACAGATACGCAGTATTTT; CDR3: CASSLTPPGISTDTQYF
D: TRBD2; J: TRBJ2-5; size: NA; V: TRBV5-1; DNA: TGCGCCAGCAGCTCAGGAGCGGGAGCAGAGACCCAGTACTTC; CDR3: CASSSGAGAETQYF
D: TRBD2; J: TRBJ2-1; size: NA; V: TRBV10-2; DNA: TGCGCCAGCAAGAGGACTAGCGGGGGGTCGAGGTACAATGAGCAGTTCTTC; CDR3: CASKRTSGGSRYNEQFF
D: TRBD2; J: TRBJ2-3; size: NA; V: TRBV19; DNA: TGTGCCAGTAGTATCGGCGGGGGGGCCTCAGATACGCAGTATTTT; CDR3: CASSIGGGASDTQYF